This T cell receptor (beta chain) was obtained from a study of Ad26.COV2.S vaccination and SARS-CoV-2 variants. Across the whole study: In the COV1001 trial, the donor was in the Ad26.COV2.S arm.

This clone was recorded once. Its antigen is as yet unknown. Germline V gene data show CDR1 as SQVTM and CDR2 as ANQGSEA. J lost 7 bases, V lost 0 bases, and 4 bases had no gene match. The CDR3 runs 14 residues. General study results and limits: While placebo recipients had lower spike-specific TCR breadth, vaccine recipients had more. Substantial breadth in spike-specific CD8+ and CD4+ T cell responses was reportedly seen after vaccination.

TCRdb's copy holds only in-frame clones and misses some; the assay was immunoSEQ multiplex PCR. The sample yields some 250,000 clones, roughly 90% seen once. As to treatment: roughly 19 received Ad26.COV2.S at low or high dose, single or two shots; about 5 received placebo; per-sample allocation not given. Day 63 following the first vaccine or placebo injection was when the samples were taken. The administered vaccine (an Ad26 vector) expressed Wuhan-strain SARS-CoV-2 spike. The V and J genes are TRBV29-1 and TRBJ2-4; 9 nucleotides agree with TRBD1. Sequencing was performed on peripheral blood, taken in a trial of Ad26.COV2.S vaccine versus placebo. The source is a person between 18 and 60 years old who received the Ad26.COV2.S COVID-19 vaccine or a placebo. CDR3 sequence reads: CSVEETGGNNIQYF. The DNA of the CDR3 is TGCAGCGTTGAAGAAACAGGGGGCAATAACATTCAGTACTTC.